The 17 T cell receptor beta chains listed next were all sequenced from one sample in a study of blood T cell repertoires in COVID-19. The repertoire was sequenced with immunoSEQ multiplex PCR; TCRdb's copy has only in-frame clones and lacks some. The table records 200,000 to 300,000 clones, approximately 86% of them present only once. The specimen sequenced was PBMCs or T cells enriched from blood (not recorded which). The receptors derive from a woman between 18 and 29 years old who had recovered from COVID-19.

V and J are TRBV6-5 and TRBJ2-2; D might be TRBD2 (6 bases). Germline CDR1 is MNHEY and CDR2 is SVGAGI. V lost 11 bases and J lost 7, with 14 bases in between. The CDR3 has 12 amino acids. The CDR3 is CAAWGVGGELFF. The CDR3 nucleotides read TGTGCCGCCTGGGGGGTAGGCGGGGAGCTGTTTTTT.

The rearrangement uses TRBV12-5 and TRBJ2-3, with a tentative D call TRBD1 (7 bases). The germline V gene has CDR1 LGHNT and CDR2 FRNRAP. CDR3 length equals 20 residues. V shed 0 bases and J shed 3 bases, with 25 bases lying between them. The CDR3 DNA reads as TGTGCTAGTGGTTTGGTCGTCCTCTCAACACAGGGGAGGTGGACAGATACGCAGTATTTT. It codes for CASGLVVLSTQGRWTDTQYF.

V gene TRBV12-3 or TRBV12-4 combines with J gene TRBJ2-1, with D possibly being TRBD2 (6 bases). The V and J ends lost 8 bases and 8 bases respectively, with 16 bases between them. CDR3 length: 13 amino acids. The CDR3 DNA sequence: TGTGCCAGCTCGGAGGGCCGGGCGGATGAGCAGTTCTTC. This encodes CASSEGRADEQFF.

The chain employs TRBV15 and TRBJ2-7; D is perhaps TRBD2 (6 bases). The CDR3 extends over 16 amino acids. Germline-derived CDR1 and CDR2 are LNHNV and YYDKDF (reference sequence). V lost 0 bases, J lost 4 bases, and 16 bases lay in between. Written as DNA, the CDR3 is TGTGCCACCAGCAGAGAATGGGCGGGGAGGTCTTACGAGCAGTACTTC. It is translated as CATSREWAGRSYEQYF.

This clone was found once. The chain links TRBV29-1 to TRBJ1-1, with 7 bases matching TRBD1. The trim removed 0 bases at V and 3 bases at J, leaving 7 bases unmatched. The CDR3 has 15 residues. Germline-derived CDR1 and CDR2 are SQVTM and ANQGSEA. This chain's CDR3 is CSVEDQTGWDTEAFF. The DNA of the CDR3 is TGCAGCGTTGAAGATCAGACAGGGTGGGACACTGAAGCTTTCTTT.

This chain uses TRBV9 with TRBJ2-7, with a tentative D call TRBD1 (5 bases). The CDR3 contains 13 residues. The V end lost 2 bases, the J end lost 7 bases, and 13 bases lay between the germline ends. Germline-derived CDR1 and CDR2 are SGDLS and YYNGEE. The CDR3 DNA sequence: TGTGCCAGCAGCGTGGGTGGGGCGCGGGAGCAGTACTTC. Amino acids: CASSVGGAREQYF.

The rearrangement uses TRBV27 and TRBJ1-2; D remains unclear. The V end lost 3 bases, the J end lost 7 bases, and 12 bases lay between the germline ends. This CDR3 comprises 13 residues. CDR1 and CDR2 (germline): MNHEY, SMNVEV (reference sequence). CDR3 DNA: TGTGCCAGCAGTTTCGCCGAGCGGCGTGGCTACACCTTC. As protein: CASSFAERRGYTF.

This rearrangement joins TRBV7-2 to TRBJ2-2, with D maybe TRBD1 (5 bases). From germline, CDR1 is SGHTA and CDR2 FQGNSA. The CDR3 consists of 15 residues. V lost 3 bases and J 1 base, leaving 9 bases between the germline ends. CDR3 nucleotides: TGTGCCAGCAGCTTCGACGACAGGAACACCGGGGAGCTGTTTTTT. Its protein is CASSFDDRNTGELFF.

This clone has more than one count but fewer than ten. The V gene is TRBV7-9, the J gene TRBJ1-5; D is possibly TRBD1 (5 bases). The V end lost 2 bases, the J end lost 3 bases, and 8 bases lay between the germline ends. The germline V gene encodes CDR1 SEHNR and CDR2 FQNEAQ (reference sequence). The CDR3 covers 14 residues. The CDR3 DNA reads TGTGCCAGCAGCTTAATGGACACCAATCAGCCCCAGCATTTT. Its protein product is CASSLMDTNQPQHF.

The V and J genes are TRBV28 and TRBJ2-7, with D tentatively TRBD1 (6 bases). The V end was cut by 5 bases, the J end by 3 bases, with 23 bases between. Germline CDR1 and CDR2: MDHEN and SYDVKM. The CDR3 has 17 residues. CDR3 in DNA: TGTGCCAGCAGTCCTACTCGAAGACAGGTAGTAGACTACGAGCAGTACTTC. Encoded protein: CASSPTRRQVVDYEQYF.

V usage is TRBV25-1 and J usage is TRBJ1-6, with D possibly matching TRBD1 (5 bases). CDR1 is MGHDK, CDR2 SYGVNS, per germline. Trimming removed 4 bases at V and 5 bases at J, with 9 bases between. This CDR3 contains 14 residues. In DNA, the CDR3 is TGTGCCAGCAGTGTTTGGGGGGATAATTCACCCCTCCACTTT. Amino acid sequence: CASSVWGDNSPLHF.

The CDR3 DNA sequence: TGTGCCAGCTCACCGGGGCAGCGAGCCTTACAAGAGACCCAGTACTTC. Protein: CASSPGQRALQETQYF. The V call is TRBV18, the J call TRBJ2-5; tentatively, D is TRBD1 (5 bases). This CDR3 spans 16 amino acids. With 3 bases removed from V and 2 bases from J, the gap between germline ends came to 16 bases. Germline assignment: CDR1 KGHSH and CDR2 LQKENI.

The chain employs TRBV18 and TRBJ2-2; 7 positions match TRBD1. This CDR3 region has 13 residues. Germline values: CDR1 KGHSH, CDR2 LQKENI. The V and J ends lost 5 bases and 3 bases, in that order; junction bases with no gene match: 0. The CDR3 DNA is TGTGCCAGCTCAGGGACAGACACCGGGGAGCTGTTTTTT. Translating it yields CASSGTDTGELFF.

The CDR3 reads CSASWAGGSYEQYF. Written as DNA, the CDR3 is TGCAGTGCTAGTTGGGCGGGGGGCTCCTACGAGCAGTACTTC. V and J are TRBV20-1 and TRBJ2-7, with 8 positions matching TRBD2. Germline trimming cut 3 bases from V and 0 bases from J; bases unmatched to any gene: 4. The CDR3 covers 14 residues. CDR1 is DFQATT, CDR2 SNEGSKA, per germline (reference sequence).

This chain uses TRBV5-1 with TRBJ2-7; 7 bases are shared with TRBD1. Trimming removed 0 bases from V and 3 bases from J; junction bases left unmatched: 6. CDR1 is SGHRS, CDR2 YFSETQ, per germline. The CDR3 covers 15 residues. This CDR3 reads CASSLEGAPGYEQYF. The CDR3 DNA is TGCGCCAGCAGCTTGGAGGGGGCCCCAGGCTACGAGCAGTACTTC.

The rearrangement joins TRBV7-2 to TRBJ1-1; D is ambiguous. V lost 1 base and J 7 bases, leaving 7 bases between the germline ends. Germline V gene data show CDR1 as SGHTA and CDR2 as FQGNSA. The CDR3 sequence is 12 residues long. The CDR3 DNA sequence: TGTGCCAGCAGCTTAGATTGGAGTGAAGCTTTCTTT. Protein sequence: CASSLDWSEAFF.

V usage is TRBV7-2 and J usage is TRBJ2-7; D possibly corresponds to TRBD2 (6 bases). V dropped 5 bases and J dropped 3 bases, with 20 bases sitting between them. CDR1 and CDR2 (germline): SGHTA, FQGNSA. The CDR3 is 16 residues long. The CDR3 sequence: CASSPAGQVLVYEQYF. The CDR3 coding sequence is TGTGCCAGCAGCCCAGCGGGTCAGGTTTTGGTCTACGAGCAGTACTTC.